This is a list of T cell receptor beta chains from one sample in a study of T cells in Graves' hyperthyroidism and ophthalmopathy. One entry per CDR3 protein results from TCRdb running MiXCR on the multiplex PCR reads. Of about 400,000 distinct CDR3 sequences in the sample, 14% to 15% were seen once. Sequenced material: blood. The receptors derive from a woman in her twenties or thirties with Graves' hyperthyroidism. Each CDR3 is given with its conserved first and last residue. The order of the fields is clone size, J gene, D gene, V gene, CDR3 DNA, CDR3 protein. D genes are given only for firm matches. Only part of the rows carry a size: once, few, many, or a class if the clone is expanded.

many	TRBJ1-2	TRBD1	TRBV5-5	TGTGCCAGCAGCGGACAGGACTATGGCTACACCTTC	CASSGQDYGYTF
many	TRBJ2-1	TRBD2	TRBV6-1	TGTGCCAGCAGTTACAGCGGGCTAGCGGGAGTCTACAATGAGCAGTTCTTC	CASSYSGLAGVYNEQFF
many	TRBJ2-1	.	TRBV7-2	TGTGCCAGCAGGAGTTACTCCTACAATGAGCAGTTCTTC	CASRSYSYNEQFF
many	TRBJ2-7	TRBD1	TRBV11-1	TGTGCCAGCAGCTTGGGCGACAGGGGAAAGGCATATGGAGTCTACGAGCAGTACTTC	CASSLGDRGKAYGVYEQYF
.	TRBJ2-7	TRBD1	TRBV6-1	TGTGCCAGCACTTCCCGGGACAGGGCATACGAGCAGTACTTC	CASTSRDRAYEQYF
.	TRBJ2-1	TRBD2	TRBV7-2	TGTGCCAGCAGCCAACCACCGACTAGCGGGAGGCGCTCCTACAATGAGCAGTTCTTC	CASSQPPTSGRRSYNEQFF
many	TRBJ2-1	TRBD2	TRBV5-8	TGTGCCAGCAGGCCCCTAGCGGGAGCATACAATGAGCAGTTCTTC	CASRPLAGAYNEQFF
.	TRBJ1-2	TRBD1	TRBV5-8	TGTGCCAGCAGCTGGGGGACAGGCGTCAACTCCCTTTATGGCTACACCTTC	CASSWGTGVNSLYGYTF
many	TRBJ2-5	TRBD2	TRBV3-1	TGTGCCAGCACCCTACTAGCGGGAGGAGCGGGGGAGACCCAGTACTTC	CASTLLAGGAGETQYF
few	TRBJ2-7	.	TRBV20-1	TGCAGTGCTAGGGGACTGGGGGCCTACGAGCAGTACTTC	CSARGLGAYEQYF
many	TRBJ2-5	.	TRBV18	TGTGCCAGCTCACCAATTAAGGTCAGCGGACTAACAGGAGAGACCCAGTACTTC	CASSPIKVSGLTGETQYF
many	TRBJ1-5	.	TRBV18	TGTGCCAGCTCACTGAACGCCAATCAGCCCCAGCATTTT	CASSLNANQPQHF
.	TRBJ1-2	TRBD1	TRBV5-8	TGTGCCAGCAGCGTGGGACAGGGAGACTATGGCTACACCTTC	CASSVGQGDYGYTF
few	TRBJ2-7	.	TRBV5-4	TGTGCCAGCAGCATCGGACAGCATTCCTACGAGCAGTACTTC	CASSIGQHSYEQYF
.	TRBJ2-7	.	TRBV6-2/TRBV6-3	TGTGCCAGCAGCGTATTTATATACGAGCAGTACTTC	CASSVFIYEQYF
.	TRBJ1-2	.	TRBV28	TGTGCCAGCACCCCCCCCGGAAACTATGGCTACACCTTC	CASTPPGNYGYTF
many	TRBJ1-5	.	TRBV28	TGTGCCAGCAGTTTTTTTCAGGGGTTTCAGGAACAGCCCCAGCATTTT	CASSFFQGFQEQPQHF
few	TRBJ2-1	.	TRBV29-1	TGCAGCGTTGAAGGCCCCCCACGGCCCGTATCGTACGGCTCCTACAATGAGCAGTTCTTC	CSVEGPPRPVSYGSYNEQFF
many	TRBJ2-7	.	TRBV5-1	TGCGCCAGCAGCTCCGGGAGCTCCTACGAGCAGTACTTC	CASSSGSSYEQYF
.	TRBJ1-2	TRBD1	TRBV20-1	TGCAGTGCTAGTGGCAGGGGGTTATTGGGCTATGGCTACACCTTC	CSASGRGLLGYGYTF
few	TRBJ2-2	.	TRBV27	TGTGCCAGCAGTTTACACACAGGGAGCACCGGGGAGCTGTTTTTT	CASSLHTGSTGELFF
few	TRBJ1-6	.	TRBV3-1	TGTGCCAGCAGCCTACTCCCTGAGGGGGGCGGCTCACCCCTCCACTTT	CASSLLPEGGGSPLHF
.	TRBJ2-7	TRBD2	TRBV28	TGTGCCAGCAGTTTGTTACTAGCGCTACCCTACGAGCAGTACTTC	CASSLLLALPYEQYF
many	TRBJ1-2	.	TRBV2	TGTGCCAGCAGTGTGAACAGAGCTAACTATGGCTACACCTTC	CASSVNRANYGYTF
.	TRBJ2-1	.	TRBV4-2	TGTGCCAGCAGCCAAATACAACTTCCGGGAACTGTCAATGAGCAGTTCTTC	CASSQIQLPGTVNEQFF
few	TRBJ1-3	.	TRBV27	TGTGCCAGCAGTCTGGGCAGGGGAGGAAACACCATATATTTT	CASSLGRGGNTIYF
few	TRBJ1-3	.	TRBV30	TGTGCCTGGAGTCCGGGGGCTGGAAACACCATATATTTT	CAWSPGAGNTIYF
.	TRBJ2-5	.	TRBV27	TGTGCCAGCAGTTTTAACGGTGTGGGGGAGACCCAGTACTTC	CASSFNGVGETQYF
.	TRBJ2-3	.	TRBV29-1	TGCAGCGTGGCCCGGGACGGAGCGGCAGATACGCAGTATTTT	CSVARDGAADTQYF
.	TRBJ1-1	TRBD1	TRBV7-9	TGTGCCAGCAGCTTAGAAGGTGACAGGGTGAGCACTGAAGCTTTCTTT	CASSLEGDRVSTEAFF
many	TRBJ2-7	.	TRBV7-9	TGTGCCAGCAGCTTACCCAGGGGTACCTACGAGCAGTACTTC	CASSLPRGTYEQYF
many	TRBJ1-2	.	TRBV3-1	TGTGCCAGCAGCCAAGATGGCAGCTACTATGGCTACACCTTC	CASSQDGSYYGYTF
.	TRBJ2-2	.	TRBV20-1	TGCAGTGTCAATAATCGGGACACCGGGGAGCTGTTTTTT	CSVNNRDTGELFF
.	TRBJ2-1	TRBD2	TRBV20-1	TGCAGTGCTCCCTGGGGCGGGAGTATTACCGGTGAGCAGTTCTTC	CSAPWGGSITGEQFF
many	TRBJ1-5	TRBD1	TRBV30	TGTGCCTGGGGGACAGGGGGAAATCAGCCCCAGCATTTT	CAWGTGGNQPQHF
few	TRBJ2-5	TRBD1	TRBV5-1	TGCGCCAGCAGCTTGTCATTTTTGGGGACAGACAAGGAGGAGACCCAGTACTTC	CASSLSFLGTDKEETQYF
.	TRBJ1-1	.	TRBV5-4	TGTGCCAGCAGCTTGACCGCCAAGAACACTGAAGCTTTCTTT	CASSLTAKNTEAFF
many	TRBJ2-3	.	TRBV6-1	TGTGCCAGCACGGCCCGAGGAGGGGAACATACGCAGTATTTT	CASTARGGEHTQYF
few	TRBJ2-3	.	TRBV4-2	TGTGCCAGCAGCCAGGAAAGACAGGTCTATACGCAGTATTTT	CASSQERQVYTQYF
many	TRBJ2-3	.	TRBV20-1	TGCAGTGCTAGAGTACCGCTAGCGCCCAGCACAGTTACAGATACGCAGTATTTT	CSARVPLAPSTVTDTQYF
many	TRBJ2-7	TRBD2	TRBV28	TGTGCCAGCACGAGGGGTCGCGGGAGGGCATACGAGCAGTACTTC	CASTRGRGRAYEQYF
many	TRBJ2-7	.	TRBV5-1	TGCGCCAGCAGCTTGGAAGGGTTCGAGCAGTACTTC	CASSLEGFEQYF
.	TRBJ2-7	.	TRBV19	TGTGCCAGTAGTCCCTCGGGCCCCGCTTGGGTCTACGAGCAGTACTTC	CASSPSGPAWVYEQYF
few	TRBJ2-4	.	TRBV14	TGTGCCAGCAGCCAAGAGTGGAGGCCCATGGGCAAAAACATTCAGTACTTC	CASSQEWRPMGKNIQYF
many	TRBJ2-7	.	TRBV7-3	TGTGCCAGCAGCTTAGACCCGACCTACGAGCAGTACTTC	CASSLDPTYEQYF
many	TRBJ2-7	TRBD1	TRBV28	TGTGCCAGCGCGATAAGCCCGGACAGGGGTGGTAAGCAGTACTTC	CASAISPDRGGKQYF